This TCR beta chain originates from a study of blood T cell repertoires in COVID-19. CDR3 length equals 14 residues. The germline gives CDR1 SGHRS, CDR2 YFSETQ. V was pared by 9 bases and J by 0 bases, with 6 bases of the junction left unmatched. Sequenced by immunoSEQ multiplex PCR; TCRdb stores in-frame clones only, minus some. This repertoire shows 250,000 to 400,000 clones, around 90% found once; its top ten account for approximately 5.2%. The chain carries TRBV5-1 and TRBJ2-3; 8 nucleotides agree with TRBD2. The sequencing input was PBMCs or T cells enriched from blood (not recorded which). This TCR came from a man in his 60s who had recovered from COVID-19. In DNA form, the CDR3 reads TGCGCCACTCAGCGGGGGTACAGCACAGATACGCAGTATTTT. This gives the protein CATQRGYSTDTQYF.